One and the same sample provided the 12 T cell receptor beta chains below, sequenced in a study of cytomegalovirus exposure and HLA in healthy donors. The PCR had 60 Vbeta and 13 Jbeta primers. Only in-frame clones appear in the TCRdb table, and some are missing; sequencing was by immunoSEQ multiplex PCR. The sample lists 40,000 or so clones, roughly nine tenths occurring once. Sequencing was done on a sample of PBMCs. Receptor source: a woman between 18 and 29 years old in good health and CMV-seronegative.

This clone was seen only a few times. The chain employs TRBV5-4 and TRBJ2-2; 8 bases fit TRBD1. Germline CDR1 and CDR2: SGHNT and YYREEE (reference sequence). The CDR3 is 18 residues long. The ends lost 2 bases at V and 1 base at J; junction bases unmatched: 10. The CDR3 nucleotides read TGTGCCAGCAGCTTCGAACGTTATGGACAGGGGAACACCGGGGAGCTGTTTTTT. Amino acids: CASSFERYGQGNTGELFF. Full variable domain (outside the CDR3, taken from reference TRBV5-4 and TRBJ2-2): ETGVTQSPTHLIKTRGQQVTLRCSSQSGHNTVSWYQQALGQGPQFIFQYYREEENGRGNFPPRFSGLQFPNYSSELNVNALELDDSALYLCASSFERYGQGNTGELFFGEGSRLTVL.

V usage is TRBV2 and J usage is TRBJ1-3; 8 nucleotides match TRBD1. Germline assignment: CDR1 SNHLY and CDR2 FYNNEI. V trimming: 4 bases; J trimming: 4 bases; junction bases outside the gene matches: 6. The CDR3 sequence is 15 residues long. The CDR3: CASSVQGAKGNTIYF. The CDR3 DNA reads TGTGCCAGCAGTGTTCAGGGGGCGAAAGGAAACACCATATATTTT.

The chain carries TRBV6-5 and TRBJ2-3, with 8 nucleotides matching TRBD2. Germline V gene lookup returns CDR1 MNHEY and CDR2 SVGAGI. Trimming removed 4 bases from V and 1 base from J; junction bases left unmatched: 1. This CDR3 spans 14 amino acids. The CDR3 is CASSSGLGTDTQYF. The CDR3 nucleotides read TGTGCCAGCAGTTCGGGACTAGGCACAGATACGCAGTATTTT.

The gene calls are TRBV6-5 and TRBJ2-3; no reliable D call. This CDR3 has 12 amino acids. Germline-derived CDR1 and CDR2 are MNHEY and SVGAGI. The ends were cut back, 4 bases at V and 2 bases at J, with 4 bases in the middle. The CDR3 region has the DNA TGTGCCAGCAGTTCCCACACAGATACGCAGTATTTT. This codes for CASSSHTDTQYF.

The chain combines TRBV7-9 with TRBJ2-2; TRBD2 matches at 7 bases. V gave up 4 bases and J gave up 1 base; unmatched junction bases: 6. Germline V CDR1 and CDR2: SEHNR, FQNEAQ (reference sequence). CDR3 length equals 16 residues. The CDR3 here is CASSWSSGENTGELFF. CDR3 sequence (DNA): TGTGCCAGCAGCTGGTCTAGCGGAGAGAACACCGGGGAGCTGTTTTTT.

The V gene is TRBV27, the J gene TRBJ2-1; 9 bases fit TRBD1. Germline V CDR1 and CDR2: MNHEY, SMNVEV (reference sequence). This CDR3 has 14 amino acids. V lost 5 bases to trimming and J lost 7 bases; unmatched junction nucleotides: 6. The chain's CDR3 is CASSPLTGGNEQFF. The CDR3 DNA follows: TGTGCCAGCAGTCCTCTGACAGGGGGGAATGAGCAGTTCTTC.

The chain employs TRBV4-1 and TRBJ1-1; D unclear. Germline CDR1 reads MGHRA; CDR2 reads YSYEKL. This CDR3 has 14 residues. V lost 1 base, J lost 1 base, and 7 bases lay in between. The chain's CDR3 is CASSQGRGNTEAFF. The CDR3 DNA reads as TGCGCCAGCAGCCAAGGTAGAGGGAACACTGAAGCTTTCTTT.

This clone was detected only once. The J gene is TRBJ2-7, the V gene TRBV27; 10 bases line up with TRBD1. The length of the CDR3 is 15 residues. Germline values: CDR1 MNHEY, CDR2 SMNVEV (reference sequence). Trimming cost V 3 bases and J 6 bases; bases outside gene matches: 8. The CDR3 nucleotides read TGTGCCAGCAGTTTGGTGGGACAGGGGTACAGCGAGCAGTACTTC. This codes for CASSLVGQGYSEQYF.

In this sample, this clone turned up once. V gene TRBV7-2 combines with J gene TRBJ2-3; D perhaps matches TRBD1 (5 bases). The V and J ends lost 4 bases and 2 bases respectively, with 10 bases between them. This CDR3 is 14 amino acids long. The germline CDR1 and CDR2 sequences are SGHTA and FQGNSA. The CDR3 sequence: CASSSTANTDTQYF. CDR3 nucleotides: TGTGCCAGCAGCTCGACAGCCAACACAGATACGCAGTATTTT.

This clone came up a few times. The DNA of the CDR3 is TGTGCCAGCAGCCCTCGACACGTTTTGCAGAGCACCGGGGAGCTGTTTTTT. This sequence encodes CASSPRHVLQSTGELFF. The chain links TRBV9 to TRBJ2-2; D uncertain. The germline V gene has CDR1 SGDLS and CDR2 YYNGEE. V was shortened by 4 bases and J by 4 bases, with 20 bases between the two germline ends. The CDR3 totals 17 residues.

The CDR3, as DNA: TGTGCCAGCAGTGAAAGAGAGAACACTGAAGCTTTCTTT. Translated: CASSERENTEAFF. V and J are TRBV6-1 and TRBJ1-1, with D uncertain. The CDR3 is 13 residues long. Trimming left V 2 bases short and J 1 base short, with 5 bases between. Germline V lookup: CDR1 MNHNS, CDR2 SASEGT.

The sample holds one count of this clone. The chain recombines TRBV7-9 with TRBJ2-3, with 13 bases lining up with TRBD2. This CDR3 has 18 residues. CDR1 is SEHNR, CDR2 FQNEAQ, per germline (reference sequence). The V and J ends lost 2 bases and 2 bases, in that order; junction bases with no gene match: 7. In nucleotides, the CDR3 is TGTGCCAGCAGCTTATTTAGTGGACTAGCGGGAGACACAGATACGCAGTATTTT. Protein: CASSLFSGLAGDTDTQYF.